The table lists the clone carrying this T cell receptor (beta chain) with many counts. Its specificity is not known. In TCRdb, the 5' RACE reads were re-called with MiXCR into one record per CDR3 protein. Counted here are some 37,000 distinct CDR3 sequences, 7.5% to 8% occurring once; the ten biggest clones make up over 25%. These data are taken from a study of spatial heterogeneity in lung cancer. Study results and caveats: Blood carried ubiquitous expanded tumor TCRs more at resection than follow-up.

Time point noted: sample taken at primary tumor resection. Unsorted tumor, nontumor lung tissue or cryopreserved PBMC supplied the whole RNA. The roughly 66 donors had untreated early-stage non-small cell lung cancer. The length of the CDR3 is 13 residues. Per germline, CDR1 MRHNA and CDR2 SNTAGT. Trimming cost V 7 bases and J 3 bases, with 13 bases left between them. V and J are TRBV6-4 and TRBJ2-7, with D perhaps matching TRBD1 (6 bases). The sequence derives from a male donor with early-stage non-small cell lung cancer. The material was PBMCs, obtained at surgery. The CDR3 DNA is TGTGCCAGCATAAGACAGGAGCACTACGAGCAGTACGTC. Its translation: CASIRQEHYEQYV.